This record looks at one TCR beta chain sequence and its context. Its antigen is not known. The sample is drawn from a study of T cells in Graves' hyperthyroidism and ophthalmopathy. Looking at the study overall: Blood was drawn when the patient was first diagnosed and still untreated.

V was pared by 1 base and J by 7 bases, with 13 bases between. This CDR3 has 14 residues. Germline values: CDR1 MNHNS, CDR2 SASEGT. The CDR3 regions of TCR beta were amplified from RNA transcripts. Initially, a first-round RT-PCR of the TCR CDR3 employed the HTBI primer set. TCRdb reanalysed the multiplex PCR reads using MiXCR and keeps one entry per CDR3 protein. The table lists about 720,000 distinct CDR3 sequences, 15% to 20% of them singletons. The study, taken as a whole, reports: Ophthalmopathy was identified by the model a median 6.5 months ahead of onset. Blood also contained most expanded thyroid clonotypes above 0.001.

This blood was taken when hyperthyroidism was first diagnosed, before any ophthalmopathy symptoms existed. The source is a woman in her fifties or sixties with Graves' hyperthyroidism that later progressed to Graves' ophthalmopathy. Sequenced input: blood. The genes are TRBV6-1 and TRBJ1-2; the D is unclear. CDR3: CASSEEYRIFGYTF. CDR3 coding DNA: TGTGCCAGCAGTGAAGAATACAGAATATTTGGCTACACCTTC.